The present entry profiles one TCR beta chain with its context. The data were taken from a study of blood T cell repertoires in COVID-19. Study as a whole: Sites in the United States, Italy and Spain provided acute and convalescent COVID-19 samples. Sources were T cells, B-cell-depleted T cells, or PBMCs; the material itself was cDNA or gDNA.

As processed by the authors: Using reference gene primer amplification, nucleated cell counts were estimated. The method was immunoSEQ multiplex PCR; TCRdb's version includes in-frame clones alone and lacks a portion of them. That table is the source of V, J and clone size, and D and trimming were worked out from the DNA. The table includes around 240,000 clones, 85% to 90% detected once. Membership in each cohort depended on participant-reported clinical history. Sequenced input: PBMCs or T cells enriched from blood (not recorded which). This sequence was found in a man aged 45-65 years who had been exposed to COVID-19.

The CDR3 loop reads CASSLMAGQSEAFF. The CDR3 region has the DNA TGTGCCAGCAGTTTAATGGCGGGGCAGAGTGAAGCTTTCTTT. The rearrangement joins TRBV27 to TRBJ1-1; tentative D call: TRBD1 (5 bases). CDR1 and CDR2 from the germline V gene are MNHEY and SMNVEV (reference sequence). The CDR3 sequence is 14 residues long. The V end was cut by 2 bases, the J end by 7 bases, with 14 bases between.